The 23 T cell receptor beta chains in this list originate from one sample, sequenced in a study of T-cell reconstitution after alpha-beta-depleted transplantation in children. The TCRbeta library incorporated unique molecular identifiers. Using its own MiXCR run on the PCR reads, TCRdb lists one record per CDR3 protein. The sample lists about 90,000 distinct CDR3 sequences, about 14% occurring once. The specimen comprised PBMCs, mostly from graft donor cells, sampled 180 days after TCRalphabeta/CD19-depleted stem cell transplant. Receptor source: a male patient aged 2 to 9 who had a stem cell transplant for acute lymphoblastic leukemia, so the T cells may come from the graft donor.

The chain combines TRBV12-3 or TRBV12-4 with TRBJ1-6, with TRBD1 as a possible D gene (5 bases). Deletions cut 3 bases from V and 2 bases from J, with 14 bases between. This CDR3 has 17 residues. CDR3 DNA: TGTGCCAGCAGTTTCCTGGGGGGTTTACCCTATAATTCACCCCTCCACTTT. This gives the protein CASSFLGGLPYNSPLHF.

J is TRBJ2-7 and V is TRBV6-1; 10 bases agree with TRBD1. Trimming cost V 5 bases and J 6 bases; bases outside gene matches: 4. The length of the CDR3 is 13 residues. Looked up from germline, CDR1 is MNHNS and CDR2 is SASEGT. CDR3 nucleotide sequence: TGTGCCAGCAGTAGGACAGGGGGACGCGAGCAGTACTTC. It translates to CASSRTGGREQYF.

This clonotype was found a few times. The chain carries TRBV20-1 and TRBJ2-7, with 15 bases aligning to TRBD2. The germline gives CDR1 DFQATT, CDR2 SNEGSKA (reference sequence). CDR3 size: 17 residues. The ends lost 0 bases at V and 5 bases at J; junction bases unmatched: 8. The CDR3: CSARDPFGLAGGNEQYF. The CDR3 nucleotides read TGCAGTGCTAGAGATCCTTTCGGACTAGCGGGGGGGAACGAGCAGTACTTC.

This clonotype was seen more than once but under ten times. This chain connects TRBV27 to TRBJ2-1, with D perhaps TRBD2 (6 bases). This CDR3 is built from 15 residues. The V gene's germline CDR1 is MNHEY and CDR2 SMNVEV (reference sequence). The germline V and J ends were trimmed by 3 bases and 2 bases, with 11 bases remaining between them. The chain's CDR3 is CASSLDYSAYNEQFF. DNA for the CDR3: TGTGCCAGCAGTTTGGACTATTCCGCCTACAATGAGCAGTTCTTC.

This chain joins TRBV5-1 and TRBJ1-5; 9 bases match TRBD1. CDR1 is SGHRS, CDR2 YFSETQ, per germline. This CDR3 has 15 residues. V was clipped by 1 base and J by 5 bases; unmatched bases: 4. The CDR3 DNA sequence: TGCGCCAGCAGCTTGTTGGGACAGGGCCATCAGCCCCAGCATTTT. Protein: CASSLLGQGHQPQHF.

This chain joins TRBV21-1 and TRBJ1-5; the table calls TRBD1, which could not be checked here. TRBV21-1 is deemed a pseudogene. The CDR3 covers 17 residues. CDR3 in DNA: TGTGCCAGCAGCAAGTCCCGGGGACAGGGGGAAGGTCAGCCCCAGCATTTT. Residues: CASSKSRGQGEGQPQHF.

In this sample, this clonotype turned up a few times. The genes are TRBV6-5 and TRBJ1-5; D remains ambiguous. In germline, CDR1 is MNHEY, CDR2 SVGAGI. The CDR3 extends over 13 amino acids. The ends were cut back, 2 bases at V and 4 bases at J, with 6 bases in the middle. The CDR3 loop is CASSYLINQPQHF. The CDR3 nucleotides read TGTGCCAGCAGTTACCTTATTAATCAGCCCCAGCATTTT.

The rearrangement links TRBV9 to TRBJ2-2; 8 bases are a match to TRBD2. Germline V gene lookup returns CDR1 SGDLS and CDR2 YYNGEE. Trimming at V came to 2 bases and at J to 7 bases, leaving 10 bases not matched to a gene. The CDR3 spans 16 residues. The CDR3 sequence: CASSVHGTRTNGELFF. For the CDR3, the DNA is TGTGCCAGCAGCGTTCACGGGACTAGAACGAACGGGGAGCTGTTTTTT.

The CDR3 protein is CASSLILDGELFF. As DNA, the CDR3 is TGTGCCAGCAGCCTGATCCTGGACGGGGAGCTGTTTTTT. V gene TRBV7-9 combines with J gene TRBJ2-2; no clear D gene. CDR1 and CDR2 from the germline V gene are SEHNR and FQNEAQ (reference sequence). This CDR3 contains 13 residues. V lost 5 bases to trimming and J lost 7 bases, with 11 bases between them. Full variable domain (rest looked up from reference TRBV7-9 and TRBJ2-2): DTGVSQNPRHKITKRGQNVTFRCDPISEHNRLYWYRQTLGQGPEFLTYFQNEAQLEKSRLLSDRFSAERPKGSFSTLEIQRTEQGDSAMYLCASSLILDGELFFGEGSRLTVL.

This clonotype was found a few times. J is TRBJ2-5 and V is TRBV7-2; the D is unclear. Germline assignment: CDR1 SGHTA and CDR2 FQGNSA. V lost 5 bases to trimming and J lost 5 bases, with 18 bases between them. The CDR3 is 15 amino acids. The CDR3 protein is CASSTWDRAAETQYF. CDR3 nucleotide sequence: TGTGCCAGCAGCACCTGGGATCGGGCGGCGGAGACCCAGTACTTC.

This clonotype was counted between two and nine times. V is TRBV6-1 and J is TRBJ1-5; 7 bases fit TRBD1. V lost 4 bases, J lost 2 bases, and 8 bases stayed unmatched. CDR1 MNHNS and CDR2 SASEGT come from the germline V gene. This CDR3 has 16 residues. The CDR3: CASSALTGPGNQPQHF. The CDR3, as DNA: TGTGCCAGCAGTGCCCTGACAGGGCCAGGCAATCAGCCCCAGCATTTT.

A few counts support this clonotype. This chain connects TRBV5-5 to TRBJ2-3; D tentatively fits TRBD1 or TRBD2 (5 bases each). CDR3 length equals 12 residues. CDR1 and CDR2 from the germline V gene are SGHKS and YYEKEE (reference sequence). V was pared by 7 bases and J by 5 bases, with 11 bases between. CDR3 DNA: TGTGCCAGCTGCCGGGACCAAGATACGCAGTATTTT. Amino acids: CASCRDQDTQYF.

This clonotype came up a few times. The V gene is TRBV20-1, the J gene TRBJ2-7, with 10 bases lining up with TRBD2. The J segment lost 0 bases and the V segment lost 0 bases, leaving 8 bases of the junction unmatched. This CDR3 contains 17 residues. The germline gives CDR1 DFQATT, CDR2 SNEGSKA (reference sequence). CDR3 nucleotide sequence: TGCAGTGCTAGAGACCTTAGCGGGGGGATCCTCTCCTACGAGCAGTACTTC. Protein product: CSARDLSGGILSYEQYF.

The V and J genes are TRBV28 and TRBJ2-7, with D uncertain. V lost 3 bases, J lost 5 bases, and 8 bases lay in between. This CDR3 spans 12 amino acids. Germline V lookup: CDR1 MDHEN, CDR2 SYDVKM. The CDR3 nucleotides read TGTGCCAGCAGTTTTTTGTTTCACGAGCAGTACTTC. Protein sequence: CASSFLFHEQYF. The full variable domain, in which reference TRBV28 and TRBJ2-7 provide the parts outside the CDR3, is DVKVTQSSRYLVKRTGEKVFLECVQDMDHENMFWYRQDPGLGLRLIYFSYDVKMKEKGDIPEGYSVSREKKERFSLILESASTNQTSMYLCASSFLFHEQYFGPGTRLTVT.

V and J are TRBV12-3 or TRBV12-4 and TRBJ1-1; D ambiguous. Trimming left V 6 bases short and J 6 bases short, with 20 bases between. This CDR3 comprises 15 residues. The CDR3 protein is CASSPVAATIAEAFF. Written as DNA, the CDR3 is TGTGCCAGCAGCCCGGTGGCGGCTACTATAGCTGAAGCTTTCTTT.

CDR3 loop: CASNLYRGQDGYTF. CDR3 in DNA: TGTGCCAGCAACCTATACAGGGGGCAGGATGGCTACACCTTC. The chain joins TRBV7-9 to TRBJ1-2, with TRBD1 identical over 9 bases. Germline V gene sequence: CDR1 SEHNR, CDR2 FQNEAQ (reference sequence). Trimming cost V 7 bases and J 6 bases; bases outside gene matches: 9. This CDR3 region has 14 residues.

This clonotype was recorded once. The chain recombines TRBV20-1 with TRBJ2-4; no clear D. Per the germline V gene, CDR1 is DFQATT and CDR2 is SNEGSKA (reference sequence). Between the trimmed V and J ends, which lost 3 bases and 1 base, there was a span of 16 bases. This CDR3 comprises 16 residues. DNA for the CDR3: TGCAGTGCTAGTTTAGCCCCCCTTTGGGCCAAAAACATTCAGTACTTC. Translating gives CSASLAPLWAKNIQYF.

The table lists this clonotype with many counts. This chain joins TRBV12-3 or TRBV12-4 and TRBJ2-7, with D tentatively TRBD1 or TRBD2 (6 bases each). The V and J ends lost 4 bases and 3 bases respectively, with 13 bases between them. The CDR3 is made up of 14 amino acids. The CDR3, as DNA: TGTGCCAGCAGTTATTCTAGGGGGGTCTACGAGCAGTACTTC. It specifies CASSYSRGVYEQYF.

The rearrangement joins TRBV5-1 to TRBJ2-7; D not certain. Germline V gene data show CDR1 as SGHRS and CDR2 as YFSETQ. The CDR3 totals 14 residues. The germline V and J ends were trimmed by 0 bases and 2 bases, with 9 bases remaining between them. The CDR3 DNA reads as TGCGCCAGCAGCTTGGAAGCCCTCGCCTACGAGCAGTACTTC. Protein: CASSLEALAYEQYF.

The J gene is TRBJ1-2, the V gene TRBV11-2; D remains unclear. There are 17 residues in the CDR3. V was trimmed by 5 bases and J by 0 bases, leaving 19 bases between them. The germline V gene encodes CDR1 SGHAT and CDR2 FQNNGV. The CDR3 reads CASSPMPWPRSNYGYTF. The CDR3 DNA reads TGTGCCAGCAGCCCAATGCCATGGCCCCGCTCTAACTATGGCTACACCTTC.

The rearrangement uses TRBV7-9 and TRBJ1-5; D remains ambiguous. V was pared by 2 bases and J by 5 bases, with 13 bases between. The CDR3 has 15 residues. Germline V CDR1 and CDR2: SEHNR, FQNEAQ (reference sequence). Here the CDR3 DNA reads TGTGCCAGCAGCTTACCAGGAGCTTCCGATCAGCCCCAGCATTTT. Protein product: CASSLPGASDQPQHF.

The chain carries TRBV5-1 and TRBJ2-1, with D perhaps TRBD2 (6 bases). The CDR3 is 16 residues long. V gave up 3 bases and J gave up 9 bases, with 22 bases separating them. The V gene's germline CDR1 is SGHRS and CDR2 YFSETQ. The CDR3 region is CASSYAGTLGPSEQFF. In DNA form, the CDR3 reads TGCGCCAGCAGCTACGCCGGGACTCTCGGCCCGAGTGAGCAGTTCTTC. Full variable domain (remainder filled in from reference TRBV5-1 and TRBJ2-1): KAGVTQTPRYLIKTRGQQVTLSCSPISGHRSVSWYQQTPGQGLQFLFEYFSETQRNKGNFPGRFSGRQFSNSRSEMNVSTLELGDSALYLCASSYAGTLGPSEQFFGPGTRLTVL.

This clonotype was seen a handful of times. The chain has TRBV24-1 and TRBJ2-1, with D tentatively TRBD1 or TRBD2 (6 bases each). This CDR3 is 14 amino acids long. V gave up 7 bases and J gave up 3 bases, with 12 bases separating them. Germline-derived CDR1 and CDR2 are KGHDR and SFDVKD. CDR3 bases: TGTGCCACCAGCGGGGGCAGGGGCTACAATGAGCAGTTCTTC. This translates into CATSGGRGYNEQFF.